This TCR beta chain emerged from a study of T cell responses to AZD1222 COVID-19 vaccine (dated by TCRdb to the early 2020s). Some background on the complete study: AZD1222 recipients whose second dose came at about 4 weeks and those whose second dose came at about 12 weeks were combined into one group, since spike-specific TCR depth and breadth did not differ between the two schedules. A total of 230 or so trial participants underwent TCR sequencing, of whom nearly 210 received two doses of AZD1222 and some 26 received two doses of the MenACWY control vaccine. Enrollment into the trials was organized by age into subgroups of 18-55, 56-69 and 70-plus years, and those subgroups contained roughly 150, 30 and 60 TCR-sequenced participants, respectively.

What this sample's time point label stands for: baseline before first vaccination. Samples from vaccinated people were obtained from the UK trials COV001 and COV002, which included a single-blind randomized controlled phase 2/3 trial of AZD1222 (ChAdOx1 nCoV-19) in healthy adults. For TCRbeta chain sequencing, PBMC samples were collected from trial participants at day 0 and at day 28 after the second dose. There are 15 amino acids in the CDR3, from cysteine to phenylalanine inclusive. The CDR3 DNA has 45 bases and is translated from base 1. V lost 6 bases and J lost 7 bases; the stretch between them is 18 bases long. Looking up the germline V gene yields CDR1 MNHEY and CDR2 SVGAGI. Study-level results and caveats: The 56-69-year group was small, and its depth increase did not reach significance, likely because of low power. Reportedly, almost half of the unique spike-specific TCRs recognized epitopes lying outside the regions that are mutated in the B.1.351 and B.1.1.7 variants. Because no samples from the day 14 peak response were available, repertoires could be characterized only after the peak T cell response. After two AZD1222 doses, both the breadth and the depth of spike-specific TCRs were significantly higher than at day 0 and than in MenACWY recipients. Only five to seven AZD1222 recipients were SARS-CoV-2 seropositive at baseline, limiting conclusions about previously exposed vaccinees. Most participants were white British and females outnumbered males, and the authors suggested that clonal diversity may have been underestimated. The vaccine-associated CD4 TCRs covered the entire spike protein, and the dominant responses fell in regions 160-218 and 743-854.

On this clone itself: Its antigen remains undetermined. Base qualities are not at hand, and no much larger clone is one base apart.

The CDR3 regions of human TCRbeta chains were analyzed by immunosequencing. The study's processing was this. TCRs in the repertoires were compared against a reference library of SARS-CoV-2-specific TCRs that had been generated with the MIRA antigen-specificity platform. Breadth was defined as the fraction of unique TCRs that were SARS-CoV-2-associated. Depth was defined as the fraction of total T cells that were SARS-CoV-2-associated. Using the MIRA data, each spike-specific TCR was mapped to the spike region that the TCR reacts to and placed in a CD4 or CD8 class. Log10-transformed breadth and depth values were compared by one-way ANOVA with Sidak's multiple comparisons tests. Imported from immuneACCESS, the table was reduced by TCRdb to in-frame sequences with V and J called. These copies leave out some clones; in studies compared against another copy, an unresolved V gene accounts for under half, and the cause of the remainder is not known. The V and J calls and clone size are taken from that table; D and trimming were inferred from the DNA. Within this sample are over 120,000 clones, with around 90% of them counted one time only. The ten most abundant clones make up over 1.5% of the sample.

Material: peripheral blood, obtained on day 0 of AZD1222 vaccination. The rearrangement combines TRBV6-5 with TRBJ1-4, with a tentative D gene TRBD1 over 6 matching bases. The TCR originated in an adult in good health. The CDR3 region: CASRKQGEEVEKLFF. The DNA sequence is as follows: TGTGCCAGCAGAAAACAGGGAGAAGAAGTTGAAAAACTGTTTTTT.